This T cell receptor beta chain comes out of a study of blood T cell repertoires in COVID-19. Membership in each cohort depended on participant-reported clinical history. Measured with immunoSEQ multiplex PCR; TCRdb has only the in-frame clones, and not every one. The data contain about 170,000 clones, about 80% of them seen just once; the ten biggest clones take up around 19%. The germline V gene encodes CDR1 LGHNA and CDR2 YSLEER. This CDR3 spans 17 amino acids. V lost 0 bases to trimming and J lost 2 bases; unmatched junction nucleotides: 10. The TCR comes from a woman in her 70s in a cohort exposed to, infected with or recovered from COVID-19 (not recorded which). Input material: PBMCs or T cells enriched from blood (not recorded which). The V call is TRBV4-3, the J call TRBJ2-7, with 7 bases identical to TRBD1. The CDR3: CASSQERTTGFPYEQYF. The DNA for the CDR3 is TGCGCCAGCAGCCAAGAACGGACGACAGGGTTTCCCTACGAGCAGTACTTC.